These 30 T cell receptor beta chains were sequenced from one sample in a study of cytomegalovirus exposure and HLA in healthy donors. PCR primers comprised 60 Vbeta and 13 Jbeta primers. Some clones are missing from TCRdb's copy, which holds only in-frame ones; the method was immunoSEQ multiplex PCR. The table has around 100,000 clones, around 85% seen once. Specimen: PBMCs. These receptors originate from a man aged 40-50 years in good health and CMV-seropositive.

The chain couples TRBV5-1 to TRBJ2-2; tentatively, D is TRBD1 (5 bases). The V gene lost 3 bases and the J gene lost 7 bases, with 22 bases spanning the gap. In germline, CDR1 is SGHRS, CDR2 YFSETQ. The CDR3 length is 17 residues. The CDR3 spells CASSSGAKSQGGGELFF. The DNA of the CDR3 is TGCGCCAGCAGCTCTGGAGCCAAGAGTCAGGGCGGCGGGGAGCTGTTTTTT. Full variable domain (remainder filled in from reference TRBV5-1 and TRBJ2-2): KAGVTQTPRYLIKTRGQQVTLSCSPISGHRSVSWYQQTPGQGLQFLFEYFSETQRNKGNFPGRFSGRQFSNSRSEMNVSTLELGDSALYLCASSSGAKSQGGGELFFGEGSRLTVL.

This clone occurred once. This chain's CDR3 is CASSAPGTSVAYEQYF. The CDR3 DNA follows: TGTGCCAGTAGTGCGCCCGGGACTAGCGTCGCCTACGAGCAGTACTTC. The chain uses TRBV19 and TRBJ2-7; 10 positions match TRBD2. The CDR3 extends over 16 amino acids. The germline gives CDR1 LNHDA, CDR2 SQIVND (reference sequence). The junction had 9 bases not matched to a gene; V was cut back by 5 bases and J by 2 bases.

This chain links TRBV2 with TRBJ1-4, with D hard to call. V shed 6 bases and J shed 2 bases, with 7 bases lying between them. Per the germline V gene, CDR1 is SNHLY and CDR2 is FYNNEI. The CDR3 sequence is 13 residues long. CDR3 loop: CASRSRTNEKLFF. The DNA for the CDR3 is TGTGCCAGCAGAAGCCGGACTAATGAAAAACTGTTTTTT.

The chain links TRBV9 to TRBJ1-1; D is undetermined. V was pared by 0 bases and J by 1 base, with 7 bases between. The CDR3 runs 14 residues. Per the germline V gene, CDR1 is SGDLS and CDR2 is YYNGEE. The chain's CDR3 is CASSVAQKNTEAFF. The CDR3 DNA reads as TGTGCCAGCAGCGTAGCACAGAAGAACACTGAAGCTTTCTTT.

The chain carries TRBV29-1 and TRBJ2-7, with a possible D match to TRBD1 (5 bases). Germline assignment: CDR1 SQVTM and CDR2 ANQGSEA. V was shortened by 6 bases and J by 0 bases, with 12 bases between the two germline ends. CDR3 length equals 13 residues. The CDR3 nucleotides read TGCAGCGTCCAGTCAGACAGCTCCTACGAGCAGTACTTC. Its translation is CSVQSDSSYEQYF.

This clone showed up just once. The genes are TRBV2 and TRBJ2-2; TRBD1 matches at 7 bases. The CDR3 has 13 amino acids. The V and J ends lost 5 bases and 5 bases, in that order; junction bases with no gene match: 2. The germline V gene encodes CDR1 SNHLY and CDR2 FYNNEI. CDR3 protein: CASSSQGTGELFF. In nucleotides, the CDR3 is TGTGCCAGCAGTTCACAGGGGACCGGGGAGCTGTTTTTT.

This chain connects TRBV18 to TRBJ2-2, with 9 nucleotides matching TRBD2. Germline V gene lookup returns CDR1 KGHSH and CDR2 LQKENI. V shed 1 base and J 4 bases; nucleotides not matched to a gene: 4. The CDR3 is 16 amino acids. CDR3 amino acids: CASSPRREGVTGELFF. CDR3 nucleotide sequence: TGTGCCAGCTCACCACGGCGGGAGGGAGTCACCGGGGAGCTGTTTTTT. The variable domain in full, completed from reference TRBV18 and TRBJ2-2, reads NAGVMQNPRHLVRRRGQEARLRCSPMKGHSHVYWYRQLPEEGLKFMVYLQKENIIDESGMPKERFSAEFPKEGPSILRIQQVVRGDSAAYFCASSPRREGVTGELFFGEGSRLTVL.

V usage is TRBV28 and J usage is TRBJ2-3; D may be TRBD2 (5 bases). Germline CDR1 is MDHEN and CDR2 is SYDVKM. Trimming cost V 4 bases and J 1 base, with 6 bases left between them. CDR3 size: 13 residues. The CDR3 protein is CASSSGGTDTQYF. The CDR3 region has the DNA TGTGCCAGCAGTTCCGGGGGCACAGATACGCAGTATTTT.

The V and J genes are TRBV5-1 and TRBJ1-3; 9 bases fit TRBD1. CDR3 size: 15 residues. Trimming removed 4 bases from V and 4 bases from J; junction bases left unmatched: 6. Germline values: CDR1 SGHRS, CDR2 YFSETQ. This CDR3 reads CASSPGTGMGNTIYF. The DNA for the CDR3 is TGCGCCAGCAGCCCCGGGACAGGGATGGGAAACACCATATATTTT. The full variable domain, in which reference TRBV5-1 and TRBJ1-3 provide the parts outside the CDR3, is KAGVTQTPRYLIKTRGQQVTLSCSPISGHRSVSWYQQTPGQGLQFLFEYFSETQRNKGNFPGRFSGRQFSNSRSEMNVSTLELGDSALYLCASSPGTGMGNTIYFGEGSWLTVV.

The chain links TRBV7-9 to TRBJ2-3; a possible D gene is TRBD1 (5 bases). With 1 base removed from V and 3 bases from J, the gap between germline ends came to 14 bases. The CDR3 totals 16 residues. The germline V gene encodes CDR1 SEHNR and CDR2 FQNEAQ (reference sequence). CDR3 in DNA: TGTGCCAGCAGCTTAGGACAGTCAGCGAGTACAGATACGCAGTATTTT. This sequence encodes CASSLGQSASTDTQYF. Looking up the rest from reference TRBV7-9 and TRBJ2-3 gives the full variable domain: DTGVSQNPRHKITKRGQNVTFRCDPISEHNRLYWYRQTLGQGPEFLTYFQNEAQLEKSRLLSDRFSAERPKGSFSTLEIQRTEQGDSAMYLCASSLGQSASTDTQYFGPGTRLTVL.

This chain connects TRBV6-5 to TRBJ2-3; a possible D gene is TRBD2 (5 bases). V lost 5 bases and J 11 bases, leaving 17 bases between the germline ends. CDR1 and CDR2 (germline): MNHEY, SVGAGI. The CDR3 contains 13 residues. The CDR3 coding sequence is TGTGCCAGCAGTCCCCCCCCGGGAATGGAGCAGTATTTT. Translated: CASSPPPGMEQYF.

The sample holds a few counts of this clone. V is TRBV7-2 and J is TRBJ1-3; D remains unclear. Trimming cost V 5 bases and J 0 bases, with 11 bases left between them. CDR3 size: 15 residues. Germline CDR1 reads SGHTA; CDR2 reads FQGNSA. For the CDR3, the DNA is TGTGCCAGCAGCCCAAGAATTAGCTCTGGAAACACCATATATTTT. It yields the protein CASSPRISSGNTIYF.

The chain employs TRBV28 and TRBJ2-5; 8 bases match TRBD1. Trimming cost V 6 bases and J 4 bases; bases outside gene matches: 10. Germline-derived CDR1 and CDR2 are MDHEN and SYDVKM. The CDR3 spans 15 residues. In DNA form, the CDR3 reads TGTGCCAGCAGGGATACAGGGGGTGGAGGAGAGACCCAGTACTTC. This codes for CASRDTGGGGETQYF.

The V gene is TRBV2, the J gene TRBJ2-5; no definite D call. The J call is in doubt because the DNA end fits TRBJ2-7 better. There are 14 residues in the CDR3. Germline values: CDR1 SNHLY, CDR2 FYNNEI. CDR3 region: CASSLGPSSYEQYF. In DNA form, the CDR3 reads TGTGCCAGCAGTCTAGGGCCTAGCTCCTACGAGCAGTACTTC.

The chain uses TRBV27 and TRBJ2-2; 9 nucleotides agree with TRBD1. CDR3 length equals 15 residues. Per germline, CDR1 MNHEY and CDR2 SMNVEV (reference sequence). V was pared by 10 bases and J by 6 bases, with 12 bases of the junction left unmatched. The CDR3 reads CATGPHRGRPGELFF. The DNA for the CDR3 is TGTGCCACCGGACCCCACAGGGGGCGCCCCGGGGAGCTGTTTTTT.

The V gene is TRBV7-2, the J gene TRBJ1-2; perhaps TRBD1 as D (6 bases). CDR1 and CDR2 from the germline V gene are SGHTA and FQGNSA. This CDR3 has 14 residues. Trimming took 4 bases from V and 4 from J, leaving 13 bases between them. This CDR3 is CASSYGQTIYGYTF. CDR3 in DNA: TGTGCCAGCAGCTACGGACAGACAATCTATGGCTACACCTTC. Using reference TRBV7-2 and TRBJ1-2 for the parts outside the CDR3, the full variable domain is GAGVSQSPSNKVTEKGKDVELRCDPISGHTALYWYRQSLGQGLEFLIYFQGNSAPDKSGLPSDRFSAERTGGSVSTLTIQRTQQEDSAVYLCASSYGQTIYGYTFGSGTRLTVV.

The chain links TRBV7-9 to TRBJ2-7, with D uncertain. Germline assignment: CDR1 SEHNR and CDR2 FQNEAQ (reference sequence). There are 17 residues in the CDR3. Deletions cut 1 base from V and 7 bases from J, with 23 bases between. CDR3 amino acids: CASSLGDSRTLAGEQYF. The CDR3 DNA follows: TGTGCCAGCAGCTTAGGCGATTCGAGAACCCTCGCCGGGGAGCAGTACTTC.

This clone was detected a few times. CDR3 bases: TGCAGCGTTCCCCGCGGGGAGGGGCGAAAGAACACTGAAGCTTTCTTT. Amino acids: CSVPRGEGRKNTEAFF. The V gene is TRBV29-1, the J gene TRBJ1-1; D is possibly TRBD1 (5 bases). V was shortened by 5 bases and J by 1 base, with 20 bases between the two germline ends. This CDR3 region has 16 residues. The germline V gene has CDR1 SQVTM and CDR2 ANQGSEA.

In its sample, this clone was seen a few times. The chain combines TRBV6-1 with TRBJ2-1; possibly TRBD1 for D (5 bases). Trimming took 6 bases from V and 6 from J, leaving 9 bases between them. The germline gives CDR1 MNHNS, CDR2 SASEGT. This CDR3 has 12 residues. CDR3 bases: TGTGCCAGCAGCGTGGGGCGCAATGAGCAGTTCTTC. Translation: CASSVGRNEQFF.

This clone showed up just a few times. CDR3 protein: CASSLPSGQETQYF. For the CDR3, the DNA is TGCGCCAGCAGCTTACCTAGCGGTCAAGAGACCCAGTACTTC. The chain has TRBV5-1 and TRBJ2-5, with 7 bases fitting TRBD2. V shed 2 bases and J 2 bases; nucleotides not matched to a gene: 3. Looked up from germline, CDR1 is SGHRS and CDR2 is YFSETQ. CDR3 length equals 14 residues.

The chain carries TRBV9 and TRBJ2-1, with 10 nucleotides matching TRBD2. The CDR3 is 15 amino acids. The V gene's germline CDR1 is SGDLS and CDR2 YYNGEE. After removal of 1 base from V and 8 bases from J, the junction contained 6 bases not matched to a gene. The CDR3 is CASSVPLAGEYEQFF. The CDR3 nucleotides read TGTGCCAGCAGCGTACCCCTAGCGGGAGAGTATGAGCAGTTCTTC. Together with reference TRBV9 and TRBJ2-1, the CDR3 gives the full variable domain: DSGVTQTPKHLITATGQRVTLRCSPRSGDLSVYWYQQSLDQGLQFLIQYYNGEERAKGNILERFSAQQFPDLHSELNLSSLELGDSALYFCASSVPLAGEYEQFFGPGTRLTVL.

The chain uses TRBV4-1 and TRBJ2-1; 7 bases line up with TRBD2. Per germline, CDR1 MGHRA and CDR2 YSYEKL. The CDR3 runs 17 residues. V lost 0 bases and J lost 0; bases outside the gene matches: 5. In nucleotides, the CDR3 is TGCGCCAGCAGCCAAGATTGGGAGGGCCGCTCCTACAATGAGCAGTTCTTC. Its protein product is CASSQDWEGRSYNEQFF.

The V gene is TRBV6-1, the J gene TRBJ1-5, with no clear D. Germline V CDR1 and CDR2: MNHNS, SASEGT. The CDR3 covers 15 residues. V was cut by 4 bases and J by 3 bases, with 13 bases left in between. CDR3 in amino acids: CASSATGINNQPQHF. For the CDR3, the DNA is TGTGCCAGCAGTGCCACCGGGATAAACAATCAGCCCCAGCATTTT.

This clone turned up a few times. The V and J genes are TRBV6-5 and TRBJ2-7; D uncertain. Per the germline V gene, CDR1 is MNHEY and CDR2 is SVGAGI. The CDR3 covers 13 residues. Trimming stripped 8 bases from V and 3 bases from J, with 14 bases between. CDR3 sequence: CASQDLTFYEQYF. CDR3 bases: TGTGCCAGCCAAGACTTAACGTTCTACGAGCAGTACTTC.

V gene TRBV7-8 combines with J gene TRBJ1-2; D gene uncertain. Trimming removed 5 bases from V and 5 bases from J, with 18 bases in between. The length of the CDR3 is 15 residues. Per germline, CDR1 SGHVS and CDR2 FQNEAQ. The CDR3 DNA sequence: TGTGCCAGCAGCCCAGACGGGATCGGGGTTTATGGCTACACCTTC. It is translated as CASSPDGIGVYGYTF.

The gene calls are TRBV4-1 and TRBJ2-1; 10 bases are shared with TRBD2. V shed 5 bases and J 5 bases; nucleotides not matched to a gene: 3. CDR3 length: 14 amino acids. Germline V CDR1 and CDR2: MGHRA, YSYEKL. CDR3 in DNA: TGCGCCAGCAGCTGGACTAGCGGAAACAATGAGCAGTTCTTC. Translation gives CASSWTSGNNEQFF.

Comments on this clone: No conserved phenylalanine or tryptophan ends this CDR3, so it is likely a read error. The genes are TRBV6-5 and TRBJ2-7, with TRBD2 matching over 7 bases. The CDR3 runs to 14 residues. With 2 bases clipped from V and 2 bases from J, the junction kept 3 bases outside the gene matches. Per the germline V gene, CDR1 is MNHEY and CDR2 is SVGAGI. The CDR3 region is CASSYREGAYEQYL. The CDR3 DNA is TGTGCCAGCAGTTACAGGGAGGGAGCCTACGAGCAGTACCTC.

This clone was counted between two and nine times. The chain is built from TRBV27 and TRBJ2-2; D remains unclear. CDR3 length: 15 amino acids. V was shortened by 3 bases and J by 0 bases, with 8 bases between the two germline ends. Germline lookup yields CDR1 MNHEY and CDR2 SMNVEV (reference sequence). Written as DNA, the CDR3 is TGTGCCAGCAGTTTTTGGCAGACGAACACCGGGGAGCTGTTTTTT. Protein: CASSFWQTNTGELFF.

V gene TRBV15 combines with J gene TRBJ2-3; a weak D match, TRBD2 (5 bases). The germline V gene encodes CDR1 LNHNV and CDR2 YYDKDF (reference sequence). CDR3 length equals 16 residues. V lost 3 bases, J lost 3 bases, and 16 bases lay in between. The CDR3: CATSSPTPSGTDTQYF. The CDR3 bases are TGTGCCACCAGCAGCCCCACTCCCTCGGGAACAGATACGCAGTATTTT.

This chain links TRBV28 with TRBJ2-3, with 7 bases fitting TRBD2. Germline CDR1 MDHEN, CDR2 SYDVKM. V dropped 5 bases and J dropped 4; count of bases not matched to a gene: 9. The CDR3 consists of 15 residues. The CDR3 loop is CASSALLLAADTQYF. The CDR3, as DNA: TGTGCCAGCAGTGCCCTCCTCCTAGCGGCAGATACGCAGTATTTT. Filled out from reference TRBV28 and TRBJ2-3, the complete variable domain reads DVKVTQSSRYLVKRTGEKVFLECVQDMDHENMFWYRQDPGLGLRLIYFSYDVKMKEKGDIPEGYSVSREKKERFSLILESASTNQTSMYLCASSALLLAADTQYFGPGTRLTVL.